This T cell receptor beta chain was captured by sequencing in a study of T cells in Graves' hyperthyroidism and ophthalmopathy (dated by TCRdb to the late 2010s). Study-level background: Peripheral blood samples were taken at the time of initial diagnosis, prior to any treatment. After blood sampling, hyperthyroidism patients were treated with methimazole at a starting dose of 30 mg daily, and ophthalmopathy patients were treated with high-dose intravenous methylprednisolone. TCR V-J signatures able to tell the groups apart were searched for in a discovery cohort of 95 to 100 patients, of whom 40 to 45 had Graves' ophthalmopathy and some 60 had stable Graves' hyperthyroidism. TCR Vbeta CDR3 sequencing of 120 to 150 peripheral blood samples (fewer than 45 ophthalmopathy, 75 hyperthyroidism and approximately 17 progressor patients) is reported in the paper. The approximately 100 discovery patients were divided at random into training and test sets in a 7:3 ratio. The study also compared thyroid tissue and blood T-cell repertoires from a handful of Graves' hyperthyroidism patients. Whether ophthalmopathy could be predicted prospectively was tested in an independent validation cohort made up of fewer than 20 hyperthyroidism patients plus 17 patients who later progressed to ophthalmopathy. The paper as a whole reports these results and caveats: In cross-validation, a model built on a 13 V-J signature told ophthalmopathy apart from stable hyperthyroidism with 87.88% sensitivity and approximately 84% specificity, and in testing the same model reached 80%/75%. During validation, the model predicted progression to ophthalmopathy a median of approximately 6.5 months ahead of onset, with almost 71% sensitivity and under 85% specificity. Most expanded thyroid clonotypes (frequency above 0.001) were also detected in blood, a finding suggesting that blood repertoires may reflect thyroid immune responses. No statistical method was used to set the sample size in advance, and investigators knew the group allocation.

This clonotype has ten or more counts. The antigen it binds to is not known. Base qualities were left out, and no much larger clone turns up one base away. V is cut back by 1 base and J by 0 bases, with 11 bases in the junction unmatched. The CDR3 runs 19 amino acids, cysteine and phenylalanine included. Only the CDR3 region is kept as DNA, spanning 57 bases read in frame from base 1. Via the germline V gene, CDR1 is SGHVS and CDR2 FQNEAQ. TCR beta CDR3 regions were amplified from RNA transcripts. For the first round of RT-PCR on the TCR CDR3, the HTBI primer set was used together with the Qiagen OneStep RT-PCR kit. The libraries were constructed in a second round of multiplex PCR and then size-selected and purified. Paired-end sequencing of the libraries was performed with 100 bp reads on an Illumina HiSeq2000. The original methods were these. Raw data were processed with SOAPnuke, discarding reads with adapters, uncalled bases, mean Phred below 15, or no exact constant-primer or identifier match. COPE v1.2.5 was used to merge the high-quality paired reads, and each unique nucleotide sequence was defined as a clonotype. MiTCR v1.1 was used to align clonotypes to the IMGT TRBV, TRBD and TRBJ reference segments. Only V-J combinations with frequency above 0.0001, covering 99% to 99.2% of repertoires, were analysed. The TCS score was defined as F50 (clonal expansion) divided by E x V (chaos), with BLOSUM62-based TCRdist calculated between CDR3 peptides within each V-J. Welch's t-statistics and random forest reduced roughly 540 V-J features to 13, which were used in a naive Bayes classifier (R e1071). TCRdb cleaned the public reads at Q25 with fastp, built clones with MiXCR and kept in-frame beta chains. Rows with one shared CDR3 protein collapse into an entry with the most common genes and DNA. V and J calls and clone size were set by TCRdb, not the authors. A total of 250,000 to 300,000 distinct CDR3 sequences appear in this sample, about 14% of them only once. The top ten constitute about an eighth of the sample.

The hyperthyroidism patients were between 18 and 65 years old and newly diagnosed, with a disease duration of less than 2 months. Any patient with an uncontrolled infection, another autoimmune disease, pregnancy or lactation was excluded. Diagnoses were established on the basis of clinical symptoms, serum thyroxine and TRAb, thyroid ultrasound, and orbital computed tomography. Blood from progressor patients was collected at the time of first diagnosis with hyperthyroidism, before any ophthalmopathy symptoms had appeared. PBMCs were isolated from more than 9 ml of fresh peripheral blood by Ficoll-Paque density gradient centrifugation. Progressor patients were initially diagnosed with Graves' hyperthyroidism and developed ophthalmopathy during follow-up. Trizol reagent was used to extract total RNA, and RNA quality was then checked on an Agilent 2100 Bioanalyzer.

The source is a woman in her forties with Graves' hyperthyroidism that later progressed to Graves' ophthalmopathy. Sequencing input: blood. Here the chain combines TRBV7-8 and TRBJ2-1; TRBD2 lines up with 8 middle nucleotides. The sequenced DNA: TGTGCCAGCAGCTTAGGGCTAGCGGGCCCACTTAGCTCCTACAATGAGCAGTTCTTC. It translates to CASSLGLAGPLSSYNEQFF.